One T cell receptor (beta chain) is described in this entry. The entry originates in a study of cytomegalovirus exposure and HLA in healthy donors. With 60 Vbeta and 13 Jbeta primers, the PCR was carried out. The repertoire was sequenced with immunoSEQ multiplex PCR; TCRdb's copy has only in-frame clones and lacks some. Here the sample spans fewer than 150,000 clones, 55% to 75% being singletons. The sequence came from a woman aged 40 to 55 in good health and CMV-seropositive. Sequencing was carried out using PBMCs.

The CDR3 DNA reads TGTGCCAGCAGCTTCCATTTGGAACAGGGGATCACTGAAGCTTTCTTT. Translating gives CASSFHLEQGITEAFF. The chain uses TRBV7-2 and TRBJ1-1, with TRBD1 matching over 7 bases. This CDR3 has 16 residues. The trim removed 3 bases at V and 4 bases at J, leaving 11 bases unmatched. Germline V lookup: CDR1 SGHTA, CDR2 FQGNSA. Full variable domain (remainder filled in from reference TRBV7-2 and TRBJ1-1): GAGVSQSPSNKVTEKGKDVELRCDPISGHTALYWYRQSLGQGLEFLIYFQGNSAPDKSGLPSDRFSAERTGGSVSTLTIQRTQQEDSAVYLCASSFHLEQGITEAFFGQGTRLTVV.